The rows below give T cell receptor beta chains drawn from one sample of a study of shared clonotypes between healthy human individuals. Clones were read by immunoSEQ multiplex PCR, and TCRdb kept only the in-frame ones, dropping some. Among a few million clones, approximately 95% were seen once, and the ten largest hold roughly 0.13%. The sequenced sample consisted of naive CD4+ T cells sorted from blood. The receptors come from a man between 18 and 35 years old in good health. Each CDR3 is given with its conserved first and last residue. Each record gives: clone size, V gene, J gene, D gene, CDR3 DNA, CDR3 protein. A D gene is named only where the DNA matches it firmly. Only some rows state a clone size, as once, few, many or a class for expanded clones.

.	TRBV7-9	TRBJ2-3	TRBD2	TGTGCCAGCACTACGGGGGGGAAACGCACAGATACGCAGTATTTT	CASTTGGKRTDTQYF
.	TRBV5-1	TRBJ1-4	TRBD1	TGCGCCAGCAGCTTAACAGGGGGGTCTGAAAAACTGTTTTTT	CASSLTGGSEKLFF
.	TRBV10-3	TRBJ2-1	.	TGTGCCATCAGTGAGTCGGAACAGAGCTCCTACAATGAGCAGTTCTTC	CAISESEQSSYNEQFF
.	TRBV7-2	TRBJ2-7	TRBD2	TGTGCCAGCAGCCCGGGGGGGCTAGCGGTCTACGAGCAGTACTTC	CASSPGGLAVYEQYF
.	TRBV10-3	TRBJ2-3	.	TGTGCCATCAGTGAGGTAGGGAAGGGGGCAGATACGCAGTATTTT	CAISEVGKGADTQYF
.	TRBV5-1	TRBJ1-6	.	TGCGCCAGCAGCTTGGGTCCAGGGTACAATTCACCCCTCCACTTT	CASSLGPGYNSPLHF
.	TRBV19	TRBJ2-5	.	TGTGCCAGCAGGACTAGGGGGCGAGAGACCCAGTACTTC	CASRTRGRETQYF
.	TRBV5-1	TRBJ2-7	TRBD1	TGCGCCAGCAGCCAAACGACAGGGTTAGGGTCCTACGAGCAGTACTTC	CASSQTTGLGSYEQYF
.	TRBV7-9	TRBJ1-5	.	TGTGCCAGCAGCCCATCACGGGTCTATAGCAATCAGCCCCAGCATTTT	CASSPSRVYSNQPQHF
.	TRBV7-9	TRBJ1-2	.	TGTGCCAGCAGCTTAGGAGCCGATTACGGGCGCAAGTCTTTGGGGGGCTACACCTTC	CASSLGADYGRKSLGGYTF
once	TRBV11-2	TRBJ1-1	.	TGTGCCAGCAGCTTATTGGCAGGGACAAACACTGAAGCTTTCTTT	CASSLLAGTNTEAFF
.	TRBV28	TRBJ2-1	.	TGTGCCAGCAGCTCCGTCTCGGTACTATATGGGAGAAATGAGCAGTTCTTC	CASSSVSVLYGRNEQFF
.	TRBV5-1	TRBJ2-5	TRBD2	TGCGCCAGCAGCCCCCAGCAGACTAGCGGGCCGGGGGAGACCCAGTACTTC	CASSPQQTSGPGETQYF
.	TRBV10-2	TRBJ1-1	.	TGCGCCAGCAGTGGGACGGGACCGAACACTGAAGCTTTCTTT	CASSGTGPNTEAFF
.	TRBV18	TRBJ1-5	.	TGTGCCAGCTCACCAATCCGCGGGGTTGAGCCCCAGCATTTT	CASSPIRGVEPQHF
.	TRBV28	TRBJ2-3	.	TGTGCCAGCAGTTTGATCTCAGATACGCAGTATTTT	CASSLISDTQYF
.	TRBV10-2	TRBJ1-2	TRBD1	TGCGCCAGCAGTACAGGGGCTGGCTACACCTTC	CASSTGAGYTF
.	TRBV7-2	TRBJ2-7	.	TGTGCCAGCAGCTCTACGGCCAAATCCTACGAGCAGTACTTC	CASSSTAKSYEQYF
.	TRBV6-1	TRBJ1-3	.	TGTGCCAGCAGTGAGAGCCGGGGGCTAGGGGGAAACACCATATATTTT	CASSESRGLGGNTIYF
.	TRBV7-8	TRBJ2-2	.	TGTGCCAGCAGCTTATCCAGACCCTCCCTGGTGAACACCGGGGAGCTGTTTTTT	CASSLSRPSLVNTGELFF
.	TRBV7-2	TRBJ1-5	TRBD1	TGTGCCAGCAGCCTAGGACAGGGAGGGGGTGGCGGCAATCAGCCCCAGCATTTT	CASSLGQGGGGGNQPQHF
.	TRBV19	TRBJ2-7	.	TGTGCCAGTAGTCGACTAGAGGGAGGGTACTTC	CASSRLEGGYF
.	TRBV5-1	TRBJ2-3	.	TGCGCCAGCAGCTGGGACCCCGCCCGACCAGATACGCAGTATTTT	CASSWDPARPDTQYF
.	TRBV18	TRBJ2-7	.	TGTGCCAGCTCACCACCCTTGGGGGCCTCCTACGAGCAGTACTTC	CASSPPLGASYEQYF
.	TRBV28	TRBJ2-2	TRBD2	TGTGCCAGCAGTTTAGCGGGGGGGAACACCGGGGAGCTGTTTTTT	CASSLAGGNTGELFF
once	TRBV6-1	TRBJ2-3	.	TGTGCCAGCAGTGAATCTGCTGGATATGCTAGCACAGATACGCAGTATTTT	CASSESAGYASTDTQYF
.	TRBV18	TRBJ2-7	.	TGTGCCAGCTCACCTGGGGGTGCCGAGAGCTACGAGCAGTACTTC	CASSPGGAESYEQYF
.	TRBV5-4	TRBJ1-4	.	TGTGCCAGCAGCCGCACAGGGCTTCCTAATGAAAAACTGTTTTTT	CASSRTGLPNEKLFF
few	TRBV6-5	TRBJ2-5	.	TGTGCCAGCAGTTACGGGACACTCCAAGAGACCCAGTACTTC	CASSYGTLQETQYF
once	TRBV6-5	TRBJ1-1	.	TGTGCCAGCAGTTTCCTACAGGGACAAAGGACTGAAGCTTTCTTT	CASSFLQGQRTEAFF
.	TRBV6-5	TRBJ1-3	.	TGTGCCAGCAGTTACTCGACGACAGCAAACACCATATATTTT	CASSYSTTANTIYF
few	TRBV10-1	TRBJ2-5	.	TGCGCCAGCAGTGAGTCAGGGCAAGAGACCCAGTACTTC	CASSESGQETQYF
.	TRBV7-2	TRBJ2-1	TRBD1	TGTGCCAGCAGCTTAGAAGGACAGGTCTACAATGAGCAGTTCTTC	CASSLEGQVYNEQFF
.	TRBV5-6	TRBJ2-1	.	TGTGCCAGCAGCTTCATATACAATGAGCAGTTCTTC	CASSFIYNEQFF
.	TRBV7-7	TRBJ2-5	.	TGTGCTAGCAGCTTAGTGGGACATTTAGGGGAGACCCAGTACTTC	CASSLVGHLGETQYF
.	TRBV5-4	TRBJ2-1	.	TGTGCCAGCAATGGAGACAGCCTCTACAATGAGCAGTTCTTC	CASNGDSLYNEQFF
.	TRBV4-1	TRBJ2-5	TRBD2	TGCGCCAGCAGCCAAGACGCAGCGGGGGCACAAGAGACCCAGTACTTC	CASSQDAAGAQETQYF
once	TRBV10-3	TRBJ2-3	TRBD2	TGTGCCATCAGTGCTACTAGCGTTGGGGGCACAGATACGCAGTATTTT	CAISATSVGGTDTQYF
.	TRBV5-1	TRBJ1-1	.	TGCGCCAGCTCCTGGGGGGACACTGAAGCTTTCTTT	CASSWGDTEAFF